What follows are 13 T cell receptor beta chains derived from one specimen sequenced in a study of CD8+ T cells in alopecia areata. Regarding treatment: oral pan-JAK inhibitor, 5-10 mg twice daily. RNA extraction and reverse transcription yielded cDNA as sequencing template. The repertoire was sequenced with immunoSEQ multiplex PCR; TCRdb's copy has only in-frame clones and lacks some. Of about 110,000 clones in the sample, around three fifths were seen once. This specimen was CD8+ T cells sorted from blood, taken at week 24, from a patient treated with tofacitinib. The receptors originated from a human donor with alopecia areata.

This clone was found a few times. The J gene is TRBJ2-5, the V gene TRBV4-1; D is unclear. CDR1 and CDR2 from the germline V gene are MGHRA and YSYEKL. This CDR3 is built from 12 residues. Trimming stripped 0 bases from V and 7 bases from J, with 6 bases between. The CDR3, as DNA: TGCGCCAGCAGCCAAGATCGACGGACCCAGTACTTC. Translation: CASSQDRRTQYF.

The rearrangement links TRBV2 to TRBJ2-3; 7 bases line up with TRBD2. CDR3 size: 16 residues. The germline gives CDR1 SNHLY, CDR2 FYNNEI. V dropped 6 bases and J dropped 0; count of bases not matched to a gene: 9. CDR3 DNA: TGTGCCAGCAGCCCCAGGGAGGGGTCTAGCACAGATACGCAGTATTTT. Protein: CASSPREGSSTDTQYF.

The V gene is TRBV4-3, the J gene TRBJ2-3; no clear D gene. Deletions cut 4 bases from V and 1 base from J, with 15 bases between. The CDR3 contains 16 residues. Germline V gene data show CDR1 as LGHNA and CDR2 as YSLEER. CDR3: CASSLGPGQRTDTQYF. Written as DNA, the CDR3 is TGCGCCAGCAGCCTAGGTCCGGGTCAGCGCACAGATACGCAGTATTTT.

V and J are TRBV7-9 and TRBJ2-7; D possibly corresponds to TRBD1 (6 bases). The ends were cut back, 8 bases at V and 5 bases at J, with 7 bases in the middle. CDR1 and CDR2 (germline): SEHNR, FQNEAQ (reference sequence). The CDR3 totals 10 residues. The CDR3 loop reads CASGGDEQYF. The CDR3 DNA sequence: TGTGCCAGCGGGGGCGACGAGCAGTACTTC.

This clone was detected a few times. The chain joins TRBV29-1 to TRBJ2-7; 7 bases agree with TRBD1. Germline CDR1 and CDR2: SQVTM and ANQGSEA. CDR3 size: 12 residues. This chain's CDR3 is CSAPGQSYEQYF. CDR3 sequence (DNA): TGCAGTGCTCCGGGACAGAGCTACGAGCAGTACTTC.

This chain links TRBV5-6 with TRBJ2-5, with a possible D match to TRBD1 (5 bases). The CDR3 runs 12 residues. V shed 5 bases and J shed 9 bases, with 14 bases lying between them. CDR1 and CDR2 from the germline V gene are SGHDT and YYEEEE. The CDR3 here is CASRPAQGAQYF. DNA of the CDR3: TGTGCCAGCAGGCCGGCCCAAGGGGCCCAGTACTTC.

V is TRBV18 and J is TRBJ2-5; D perhaps matches TRBD2 (7 bases). The ends were cut back, 3 bases at V and 0 bases at J, with 17 bases in the middle. Germline lookup yields CDR1 KGHSH and CDR2 LQKENI. This CDR3 has 17 amino acids. CDR3 protein: CASSPTKGGAHQETQYF. CDR3 nucleotide sequence: TGTGCCAGCTCACCTACCAAAGGGGGGGCACACCAAGAGACCCAGTACTTC.

V is TRBV6-5 and J is TRBJ2-1; D is perhaps TRBD2 (6 bases). V lost 6 bases and J 5 bases, leaving 20 bases between the germline ends. The length of the CDR3 is 16 residues. Germline V gene sequence: CDR1 MNHEY, CDR2 SVGAGI. Here the CDR3 reads CASRYLAGEDNNEQFF. The CDR3 DNA reads as TGTGCCAGCAGATACCTAGCTGGGGAGGATAACAATGAGCAGTTCTTC.

Comments on this clone: This sample includes further DNA sequences coding for the same CDR3. The rearrangement joins TRBV30 to TRBJ2-3; either TRBD1 or TRBD2 may supply D (6 bases each). Germline-derived CDR1 and CDR2 are GTSNPN and SVGIG (reference sequence). Trimming took off 3 bases at V and 6 bases at J, with 19 bases between the two ends. CDR3 size: 15 residues. DNA for the CDR3: TGTGCCTGGAGGTTTTATTTAGGGGGGACCGATACGCAGTATTTT. Protein product: CAWRFYLGGTDTQYF.

This clone was found a few times. J is TRBJ2-7 and V is TRBV6-1; TRBD1 aligns across 9 bases. CDR3 size: 15 residues. Germline V CDR1 and CDR2: MNHNS, SASEGT. The junction had 3 bases not matched to a gene; V was cut back by 1 base and J by 2 bases. CDR3 residues: CASSEVGTGTYEQYF. CDR3 DNA sequence: TGTGCCAGCAGTGAAGTAGGGACAGGGACCTACGAGCAGTACTTC.

The chain has TRBV14 and TRBJ2-7; no definite D call. Trimming removed 1 base at V and 1 base at J, with 5 bases between. This CDR3 spans 13 amino acids. In germline, CDR1 is SGHDN, CDR2 FVKESK. In DNA form, the CDR3 reads TGTGCCAGCAGCCAAGGGGTTTCCTACGAGCAGTACTTC. Its translation is CASSQGVSYEQYF.

This clone was observed a handful of times. The chain links TRBV30 to TRBJ2-1; 9 bases match TRBD2. This CDR3 comprises 14 residues. Trimming removed 0 bases from V and 6 bases from J; junction bases left unmatched: 3. Germline V gene lookup returns CDR1 GTSNPN and CDR2 SVGIG (reference sequence). Here the CDR3 DNA reads TGTGCCTGGAGTGTGGTAGCGGGGGTCAATGAGCAGTTCTTC. Its protein product is CAWSVVAGVNEQFF. Based on the CDR3 plus reference TRBV30 and TRBJ2-1, the full variable domain is SQTIHQWPATLVQPVGSPLSLECTVEGTSNPNLYWYRQAAGRGLQLLFYSVGIGQISSEVPQNLSASRPQDRQFILSSKKLLLSDSGFYLCAWSVVAGVNEQFFGPGTRLTVL.

V gene TRBV6-4 combines with J gene TRBJ2-1, with D unclear. This CDR3 comprises 13 residues. Trimming took off 2 bases at V and 3 bases at J, with 5 bases between the two ends. Germline V lookup: CDR1 MRHNA, CDR2 SNTAGT. CDR3 residues: CASSDGLYNEQFF. The CDR3 DNA reads as TGTGCCAGCAGTGACGGTCTCTACAATGAGCAGTTCTTC.